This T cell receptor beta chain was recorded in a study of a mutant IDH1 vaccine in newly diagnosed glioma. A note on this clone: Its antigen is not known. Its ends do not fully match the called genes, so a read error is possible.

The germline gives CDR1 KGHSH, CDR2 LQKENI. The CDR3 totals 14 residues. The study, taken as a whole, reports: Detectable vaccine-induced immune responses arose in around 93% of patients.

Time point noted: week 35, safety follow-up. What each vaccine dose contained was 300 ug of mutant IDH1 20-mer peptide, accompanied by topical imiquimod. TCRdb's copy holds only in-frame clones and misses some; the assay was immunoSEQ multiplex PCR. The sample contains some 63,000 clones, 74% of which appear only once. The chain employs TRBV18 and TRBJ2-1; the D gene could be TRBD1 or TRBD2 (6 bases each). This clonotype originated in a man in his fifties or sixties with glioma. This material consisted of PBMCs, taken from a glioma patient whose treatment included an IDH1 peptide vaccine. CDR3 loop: CASSPPGGYDEQFF. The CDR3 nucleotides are TGTGCCAGCTCACCACCGGGGGGCTACGATGAGCAGTTCTTC. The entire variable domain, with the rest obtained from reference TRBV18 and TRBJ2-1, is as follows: NAGVMQNPRHLVRRRGQEARLRCSPMKGHSHVYWYRQLPEEGLKFMVYLQKENIIDESGMPKERFSAEFPKEGPSILRIQQVVRGDSAAYFCASSPPGGYDEQFFGPGTRLTVL.